The 21 T cell receptor beta chains below come from one sample, sequenced in a study of siplizumab effects on memory and regulatory T cells. Using immunoSEQ multiplex PCR, the repertoire was profiled, and TCRdb retains in-frame clones only, with some absent. The table shows about 110,000 clones, with about 93% occurring only once. Sample: CD4+ T cells sorted from blood. The receptors here all came from a human donor in good health.

The genes are TRBV18 and TRBJ1-2; D is unresolved. From germline, CDR1 is KGHSH and CDR2 LQKENI. V dropped 3 bases and J dropped 4 bases, with 9 bases sitting between them. The CDR3 runs 13 residues. The CDR3 reads CASSPGLSYGYTF. The CDR3 region has the DNA TGTGCCAGCTCACCGGGATTGTCCTATGGCTACACCTTC.

This rearrangement joins TRBV6-5 to TRBJ1-5; 8 bases agree with TRBD1. CDR1 and CDR2 (germline): MNHEY, SVGAGI. V lost 6 bases to trimming and J lost 6 bases; unmatched junction nucleotides: 10. The CDR3 length is 15 residues. DNA of the CDR3: TGTGCCAGCAGACCCGACAGGGGCGCAGTTCAGCCCCAGCATTTT. Residues: CASRPDRGAVQPQHF.

V gene TRBV11-1 combines with J gene TRBJ2-7; D perhaps matches TRBD2 (6 bases). V gave up 10 bases and J gave up 1 base, with 17 bases separating them. CDR1 SGHAT and CDR2 FQDESV come from the germline V gene (reference sequence). CDR3 length equals 14 residues. CDR3 coding DNA: TGTGCCACCACCAAAAGGAGGGATTCCTACGAGCAGTACTTC. Translation gives CATTKRRDSYEQYF.

This chain links TRBV5-1 with TRBJ2-3; the D gene is possibly TRBD2 (6 bases). Germline loops: CDR1 SGHRS, CDR2 YFSETQ. The length of the CDR3 is 14 residues. Trimming took off 4 bases at V and 4 bases at J, with 13 bases between the two ends. The CDR3 DNA reads TGCGCCAGCAGCCTCGAGCGGGCGGCAGATACGCAGTATTTT. Translation gives CASSLERAADTQYF.

This chain uses TRBV5-1 with TRBJ1-2, with a tentative D call TRBD1 (5 bases). Trimming shortened V by 4 bases and J by 4 bases, and 11 bases separated the two germline ends. This CDR3 has 13 residues. Germline loops: CDR1 SGHRS, CDR2 YFSETQ. The CDR3 nucleotides are TGCGCCAGCAGCCCCGGGGCAGTCTATGGCTACACCTTC. Translated: CASSPGAVYGYTF. Together with reference TRBV5-1 and TRBJ1-2, the CDR3 gives the full variable domain: KAGVTQTPRYLIKTRGQQVTLSCSPISGHRSVSWYQQTPGQGLQFLFEYFSETQRNKGNFPGRFSGRQFSNSRSEMNVSTLELGDSALYLCASSPGAVYGYTFGSGTRLTVV.

The chain is built from TRBV6-5 and TRBJ2-7, with D perhaps TRBD2 (5 bases). Trimming took off 8 bases at V and 1 base at J, with 12 bases between the two ends. The CDR3 is made up of 13 amino acids. Germline CDR1 and CDR2: MNHEY and SVGAGI. The CDR3, as DNA: TGTGCCAGCCGCCCCCCGGGGTCCTACGAGCAGTACTTC. Protein sequence: CASRPPGSYEQYF.

The CDR3 DNA is TGTGCCAGTAGGGACAGGGGATCCTACGAGCAGTACTTC. Translating it yields CASRDRGSYEQYF. The J gene is TRBJ2-7, the V gene TRBV19; 9 bases match TRBD1. From germline, CDR1 is LNHDA and CDR2 SQIVND (reference sequence). The CDR3 has 13 amino acids. Trimming at V came to 6 bases and at J to 1 base, leaving 1 base not matched to a gene.

The V call is TRBV30, the J call TRBJ1-5; D gene unclear. The CDR3 is made up of 13 amino acids. V lost 3 bases to trimming and J lost 2 bases, with 8 bases between them. Germline CDR1 GTSNPN, CDR2 SVGIG (reference sequence). The CDR3 protein is CAWSKDGNQPQHF. The CDR3 DNA reads as TGTGCCTGGAGCAAGGACGGCAATCAGCCCCAGCATTTT.

The J gene is TRBJ2-5, the V gene TRBV4-3; tentative D call: TRBD1 (5 bases). The CDR3 is 14 residues long. V lost 1 base, J lost 6 bases, and 12 bases lay in between. Germline V CDR1 and CDR2: LGHNA, YSLEER. The CDR3, as DNA: TGCGCCAGCAGCCAAGTGGCTAGGGGTCAGACCCAGTACTTC. Its translation is CASSQVARGQTQYF.

The chain couples TRBV19 to TRBJ1-1; no clear D gene. Trimming removed 7 bases from V and 1 base from J, with 13 bases in between. There are 14 residues in the CDR3. In germline, CDR1 is LNHDA, CDR2 SQIVND (reference sequence). The chain's CDR3 is CASKSGVWNTEAFF. CDR3 DNA sequence: TGTGCCAGTAAGTCGGGAGTATGGAACACTGAAGCTTTCTTT.

This rearrangement joins TRBV5-4 to TRBJ1-5; D gene unclear. The CDR3 is made up of 14 amino acids. V was shortened by 3 bases and J by 4 bases, with 11 bases between the two germline ends. Germline V CDR1 and CDR2: SGHNT, YYREEE (reference sequence). CDR3 coding DNA: TGTGCCAGCAGCTCTGGTCAAACAAATCAGCCCCAGCATTTT. Its protein product is CASSSGQTNQPQHF. Full variable domain (remainder filled in from reference TRBV5-4 and TRBJ1-5): ETGVTQSPTHLIKTRGQQVTLRCSSQSGHNTVSWYQQALGQGPQFIFQYYREEENGRGNFPPRFSGLQFPNYSSELNVNALELDDSALYLCASSSGQTNQPQHFGDGTRLSIL.

The V call is TRBV29-1, the J call TRBJ2-7; D ambiguous. V was shortened by 4 bases and J by 0 bases, with 7 bases between the two germline ends. CDR1 SQVTM and CDR2 ANQGSEA come from the germline V gene. The CDR3 covers 12 residues. The CDR3 loop reads CSVAASSYEQYF. The CDR3 nucleotides are TGCAGCGTTGCGGCAAGCTCCTACGAGCAGTACTTC.

Only one count was recorded for this clone. V gene TRBV30 combines with J gene TRBJ1-1, with TRBD1 as a possible D gene (5 bases). V was pared by 2 bases and J by 5 bases, with 15 bases between. Germline V gene data show CDR1 as GTSNPN and CDR2 as SVGIG (reference sequence). CDR3 length: 14 amino acids. DNA for the CDR3: TGTGCCTGGAGTCCGAGGCCCAGGGTTACTGAAGCTTTCTTT. Protein: CAWSPRPRVTEAFF.

This clone was recorded once. The CDR3 protein is CASSQARKLERFF. The CDR3 DNA follows: TGCGCCAGCAGCCAAGCTCGAAAGCTAGAGAGGTTCTTC. The chain is built from TRBV4-3 and TRBJ2-1; D gene uncertain. CDR1 and CDR2 from the germline V gene are LGHNA and YSLEER. Trimming removed 1 base from V and 15 bases from J, with 16 bases in between. This CDR3 is 13 amino acids long.

The J gene is TRBJ2-5, the V gene TRBV6-1; 9 bases fit TRBD2. From germline, CDR1 is MNHNS and CDR2 SASEGT. J was trimmed by 4 bases and V by 6 bases; bases with no gene match: 9. This CDR3 region has 15 residues. Written as DNA, the CDR3 is TGTGCCAGCAGCGCGCTAGCGGGGAGCGGAGAGACCCAGTACTTC. It is translated as CASSALAGSGETQYF.

The V and J genes are TRBV5-1 and TRBJ2-1; 11 bases agree with TRBD1. The CDR3 sequence is 13 residues long. V was pared by 4 bases and J by 8 bases, with 2 bases of the junction left unmatched. Germline assignment: CDR1 SGHRS and CDR2 YFSETQ. DNA for the CDR3: TGCGCCAGCAGCCAGGACAGGGGGCATGAGCAGTTCTTC. It is translated as CASSQDRGHEQFF.

This chain connects TRBV7-9 to TRBJ2-1; D is undetermined. This CDR3 region has 15 residues. In germline, CDR1 is SEHNR, CDR2 FQNEAQ (reference sequence). V was cut by 5 bases and J by 3 bases, with 14 bases left in between. CDR3 DNA: TGTGCCAGCAGCCCCCCGCACCTTAACTACAATGAGCAGTTCTTC. This translates into CASSPPHLNYNEQFF.

V gene TRBV9 combines with J gene TRBJ2-7, with TRBD1 identical over 7 bases. The CDR3 contains 16 residues. V was pared by 3 bases and J by 4 bases, with 13 bases of the junction left unmatched. CDR1 is SGDLS, CDR2 YYNGEE, per germline. The CDR3 DNA reads TGTGCCAGCAGCGCTCTCCCGGGACAGACTCGATACGAGCAGTACTTC. Translating it yields CASSALPGQTRYEQYF.

Notes on this clone: Different DNA sequences within this sample yield the same CDR3. Written as DNA, the CDR3 is TGTGCCAGCAGCAGGGGACAGGGCTATGGCTACACCTTC. Protein product: CASSRGQGYGYTF. The V and J genes are TRBV5-6 and TRBJ1-2; 9 bases line up with TRBD1. CDR1 is SGHDT and CDR2 is YYEEEE in the germline V gene. The CDR3 runs to 13 residues. Unmatched junction bases numbered 2, after V lost 4 bases and J lost 4 bases.

The V and J genes are TRBV11-2 and TRBJ1-3; D may be TRBD1 (5 bases). Looked up from germline, CDR1 is SGHAT and CDR2 is FQNNGV. This CDR3 has 17 amino acids. V was cut by 0 bases and J by 0 bases, with 12 bases left in between. CDR3: CASSLDLATVSGNTIYF. The DNA of the CDR3 is TGTGCCAGCAGCTTAGACCTCGCGACAGTCTCTGGAAACACCATATATTTT.

The V gene is TRBV10-3, the J gene TRBJ1-1; D ambiguous. Per the germline V gene, CDR1 is ENHRY and CDR2 is SYGVKD. CDR3 size: 15 residues. V dropped 3 bases and J dropped 0 bases, with 11 bases sitting between them. The CDR3 nucleotides are TGTGCCATCAGTGACTTAGGAGGGATGAACACTGAAGCTTTCTTT. Translation gives CAISDLGGMNTEAFF.